These 16 T cell receptor beta chains originate from one sample sequenced in a study of blood T cell repertoires in COVID-19. Measured with immunoSEQ multiplex PCR; TCRdb has only the in-frame clones, and not every one. Altogether nearly 60,000 clones are present, 85% to 90% being singletons, with the ten largest covering approximately 4.5%. The source material was peripheral blood. The receptors were sampled from a man aged 40-49 years with active COVID-19.

This chain uses TRBV6-1 with TRBJ1-2; tentative D call: TRBD1 (6 bases). Trimming shortened V by 2 bases and J by 3 bases, and 7 bases separated the two germline ends. The CDR3 contains 13 residues. Germline assignment: CDR1 MNHNS and CDR2 SASEGT. CDR3 loop: CASSESGDYGYTF. The CDR3 DNA follows: TGTGCCAGCAGTGAATCAGGGGACTATGGCTACACCTTC.

This clone was recorded only once. The chain couples TRBV6-1 to TRBJ1-2; no reliable D call. V gave up 3 bases and J gave up 4 bases, with 9 bases separating them. CDR1 MNHNS and CDR2 SASEGT come from the germline V gene. CDR3 length: 13 residues. The CDR3 DNA sequence: TGTGCCAGCAGTGAGATCAGTCTCTATGGCTACACCTTC. Amino acid sequence: CASSEISLYGYTF.

This clone was seen only once. This chain joins TRBV6-6 and TRBJ1-2; D remains ambiguous. The CDR3 has 14 amino acids. Trimming cost V 6 bases and J 1 base, with 12 bases left between them. Germline CDR1 reads MNHNY; CDR2 reads SVGAGI (reference sequence). CDR3 bases: TGTGCCAGCAGCCCGCTGGGAGGTAACTATGGCTACACCTTC. Its protein is CASSPLGGNYGYTF.

This sequence joins TRBV28 and TRBJ2-5; 8 nucleotides line up with TRBD1. The CDR3 sequence is 16 residues long. Germline V gene sequence: CDR1 MDHEN, CDR2 SYDVKM. Trimming at V came to 5 bases and at J to 5 bases, leaving 13 bases not matched to a gene. CDR3 coding DNA: TGTGCCAGCAGTGTGGTAGCTCCAGGGGGCGGGGAGACCCAGTACTTC. Translation: CASSVVAPGGGETQYF.

The chain links TRBV27 to TRBJ2-3; 12 nucleotides line up with TRBD2. The CDR3 sequence is 16 residues long. V dropped 6 bases and J dropped 6; count of bases not matched to a gene: 10. Looked up from germline, CDR1 is MNHEY and CDR2 is SMNVEV (reference sequence). In DNA, the CDR3 is TGTGCCAGCAGGCCGGCTAGCGGGAGGGCCGTTGATACGCAGTATTTT. Translated, it gives CASRPASGRAVDTQYF.

This chain connects TRBV6-5 to TRBJ1-6, with TRBD1 matching over 10 bases. CDR1 is MNHEY and CDR2 is SVGAGI in the germline V gene. V shed 4 bases, J shed 6 bases, and the junction held 3 bases outside the gene matches. This CDR3 has 15 amino acids. The CDR3 DNA follows: TGTGCCAGCAGTTTCCGGGACAGGGGTAATTCACCCCTCCACTTT. Its translation: CASSFRDRGNSPLHF.

DNA of the CDR3: TGTGCCAGCAGCTCAGTGGGACAGCATGGCAATCAGCCCCAGCATTTT. Translating gives CASSSVGQHGNQPQHF. The J gene is TRBJ1-5, the V gene TRBV7-9, with TRBD1 identical over 7 bases. This CDR3 contains 16 residues. Per germline, CDR1 SEHNR and CDR2 FQNEAQ (reference sequence). Germline trimming cut 4 bases from V and 2 bases from J; bases unmatched to any gene: 8.

V and J are TRBV5-6 and TRBJ2-4; D not resolved. V was cut by 0 bases and J by 9 bases, with 4 bases left in between. The CDR3 spans 11 residues. Germline V gives CDR1 SGHDT, CDR2 YYEEEE. CDR3 protein: CASSLGGIQYF. The CDR3 DNA reads as TGTGCCAGCAGCTTGGGAGGCATTCAGTACTTC. The entire variable domain, with the rest obtained from reference TRBV5-6 and TRBJ2-4, is as follows: DAGVTQSPTHLIKTRGQQVTLRCSPKSGHDTVSWYQQALGQGPQFIFQYYEEEERQRGNFPDRFSGHQFPNYSSELNVNALLLGDSALYLCASSLGGIQYFGAGTRLSVL.

The chain recombines TRBV11-2 with TRBJ2-1; 14 bases agree with TRBD2. CDR3 size: 18 residues. The germline gives CDR1 SGHAT, CDR2 FQNNGV. With 3 bases clipped from V and 2 bases from J, the junction kept 6 bases outside the gene matches. The CDR3 DNA follows: TGTGCCAGCAGCTTCTGGACTAGCGGGAGGCCCCCCTACAATGAGCAGTTCTTC. Translation gives CASSFWTSGRPPYNEQFF. The full variable domain, in which reference TRBV11-2 and TRBJ2-1 provide the parts outside the CDR3, is EAGVAQSPRYKIIEKRQSVAFWCNPISGHATLYWYQQILGQGPKLLIQFQNNGVVDDSQLPKDRFSAERLKGVDSTLKIQPAKLEDSAVYLCASSFWTSGRPPYNEQFFGPGTRLTVL.

This chain connects TRBV18 to TRBJ2-1, with D unresolved. The CDR3 contains 16 residues. Deletions cut 6 bases from V and 1 base from J, with 16 bases between. The germline V gene has CDR1 KGHSH and CDR2 LQKENI. This chain's CDR3 is CASSPGQAESYNEQFF. The CDR3 DNA reads as TGTGCCAGCTCCCCTGGCCAGGCCGAATCCTACAATGAGCAGTTCTTC.

This chain joins TRBV18 and TRBJ2-2; D might be TRBD1 (5 bases). Germline V gene sequence: CDR1 KGHSH, CDR2 LQKENI. Trimming removed 1 base at V and 5 bases at J, with 11 bases between. The CDR3 has 15 amino acids. The CDR3 region is CASSPLPRVTGELFF. DNA for the CDR3: TGTGCCAGCTCACCACTACCCAGGGTTACCGGGGAGCTGTTTTTT.

This chain connects TRBV28 to TRBJ2-3; D gene uncertain. This CDR3 is 13 amino acids long. The germline V gene encodes CDR1 MDHEN and CDR2 SYDVKM. V was trimmed by 5 bases and J by 2 bases, leaving 8 bases between them. In DNA, the CDR3 is TGTGCCAGCAGTCCATCAGACACAGATACGCAGTATTTT. Its translation: CASSPSDTDTQYF.

This clone was seen only once. The chain carries TRBV7-3 and TRBJ1-2; TRBD1 is a possible D gene (5 bases). Germline values: CDR1 SGHTA, CDR2 FQGTGA. V was clipped by 1 base and J by 5 bases, with 11 bases between them. This CDR3 region has 14 residues. The CDR3 DNA follows: TGTGCCAGCAGCTTAAATGGGGGGTGGTATGGCTACACCTTC. Translated, it gives CASSLNGGWYGYTF. Complete variable domain (other parts from reference TRBV7-3 and TRBJ1-2): GAGVSQTPSNKVTEKGKYVELRCDPISGHTALYWYRQSLGQGPEFLIYFQGTGAADDSGLPNDRFFAVRPEGSVSTLKIQRTERGDSAVYLCASSLNGGWYGYTFGSGTRLTVV.

The chain links TRBV19 to TRBJ1-1, with D unresolved. The CDR3 length is 13 residues. The V end was cut by 1 base, the J end by 1 base, with 4 bases between. The V gene's germline CDR1 is LNHDA and CDR2 SQIVND (reference sequence). Here the CDR3 DNA reads TGTGCCAGTAGTATAGGGCAGAACACTGAAGCTTTCTTT. This gives the protein CASSIGQNTEAFF.

The count of this clone is one. The DNA of the CDR3 is TGTGCCAGTGCCCAGGGTTTCAATCAGCCCCAGCATTTT. Translated: CASAQGFNQPQHF. This chain joins TRBV19 and TRBJ1-5; a weak D match, TRBD1 (5 bases). This CDR3 comprises 13 residues. Germline CDR1 is LNHDA and CDR2 is SQIVND (reference sequence). Trimming removed 8 bases at V and 3 bases at J, with 11 bases between.

This clone showed up just once. V usage is TRBV5-6 and J usage is TRBJ2-7, with 7 bases lining up with TRBD1. CDR1 and CDR2 (germline): SGHDT, YYEEEE. The V gene end was trimmed by 3 bases and the J gene end by 2 bases; junction bases not matched to a gene: 5. The CDR3 contains 14 residues. CDR3 DNA sequence: TGTGCCAGCAGCTGGACGGGACAGCCCTACGAGCAGTACTTC. Its translation: CASSWTGQPYEQYF.